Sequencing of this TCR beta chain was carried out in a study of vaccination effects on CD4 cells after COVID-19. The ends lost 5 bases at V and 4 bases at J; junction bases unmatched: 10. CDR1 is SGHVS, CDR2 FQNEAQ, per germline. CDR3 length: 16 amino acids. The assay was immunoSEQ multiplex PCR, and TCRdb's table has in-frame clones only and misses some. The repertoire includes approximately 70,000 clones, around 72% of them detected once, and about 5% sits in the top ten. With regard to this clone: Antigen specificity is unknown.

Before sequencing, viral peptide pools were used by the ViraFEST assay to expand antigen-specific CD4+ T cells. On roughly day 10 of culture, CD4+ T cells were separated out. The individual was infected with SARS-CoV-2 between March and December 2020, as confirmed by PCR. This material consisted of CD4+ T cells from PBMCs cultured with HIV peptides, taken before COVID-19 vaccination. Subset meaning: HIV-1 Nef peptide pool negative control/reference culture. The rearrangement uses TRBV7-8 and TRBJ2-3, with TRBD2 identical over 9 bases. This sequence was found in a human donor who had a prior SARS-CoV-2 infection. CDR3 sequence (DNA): TGTGCCAGCAGCCCGAGACCACTAGCGGGTTCAGATACGCAGTATTTT. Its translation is CASSPRPLAGSDTQYF.